This TCR beta chain derives from a study of blood T cell repertoires in COVID-19. Study summary: There were acute and convalescent COVID-19 samples, and they came from the United States, Italy and Spain. The cDNA or gDNA used as material had been derived from T cells, B-cell-depleted T cells, or PBMCs.

This CDR3 contains 12 residues. Germline CDR1 reads SNHLY; CDR2 reads FYNNEI. Trimming took off 5 bases at V and 11 bases at J, with 13 bases between the two ends. In the authors' methods: Amplification with reference gene primers provided the estimates of nucleated cell counts. Measured with immunoSEQ multiplex PCR; TCRdb has only the in-frame clones, and not every one. That table is the source of V, J and clone size, and D and trimming were worked out from the DNA. The profile shows around 160,000 clones, 75% to 80% of them singletons. The sequencing input was peripheral blood. V gene TRBV2 combines with J gene TRBJ1-5; D is perhaps TRBD1 (6 bases). This receptor was identified in a woman of 80 years or more with acute or convalescent COVID-19. The CDR3 DNA sequence: TGTGCCAGCAGTCGGGACACCATCGCCCAGCATTTT. Translated, it gives CASSRDTIAQHF.